The 10 T cell receptor beta chains reported below all come from one sample, sequenced in a study of OX40 agonist ivuxolimab in advanced cancers. Some clones are missing from TCRdb's copy, which holds only in-frame ones; the method was immunoSEQ multiplex PCR. The repertoire has about 69,000 clones, approximately 93% of them found once; the top ten carry around 0.31%. The sequencing used CD4+ or CD8+ T cells sorted from blood, collected in a trial of the OX40 agonist ivuxolimab. Receptor source: an adult with an advanced solid tumor such as melanoma, head and neck, liver or kidney cancer.

The chain joins TRBV19 to TRBJ2-7; the match to TRBD2 covers 9 bases. After removal of 1 base from V and 6 bases from J, the junction contained 10 bases not matched to a gene. The germline V gene has CDR1 LNHDA and CDR2 SQIVND (reference sequence). The CDR3 is made up of 16 amino acids. The CDR3 nucleotides read TGTGCCAGTAGTATAGGACGGAGCGGGAGGATCGGCGAGCAGTACTTC. It yields the protein CASSIGRSGRIGEQYF.

V and J are TRBV4-1 and TRBJ1-2; D is undetermined. Trimming took off 1 base at V and 7 bases at J, with 13 bases between the two ends. CDR1 is MGHRA, CDR2 YSYEKL, per germline. The CDR3 loop spans 14 amino acids. In nucleotides, the CDR3 is TGCGCCAGCAGCCAAGCCCGCATACGGACTGGCTACACCTTC. The encoded protein is CASSQARIRTGYTF.

Concerning this clone: One end of the junction varies from germline; a read error may be responsible. In DNA form, the CDR3 reads TGCGCCAGCAGCTTGGCCGGGACTAGCGGGAGCGCAGTGGTCTTC. This translates into CASSLAGTSGSAVVF. The rearrangement links TRBV5-1 to TRBJ2-1; TRBD2 matches at 14 bases. The CDR3 length is 15 residues. Germline V gene data show CDR1 as SGHRS and CDR2 as YFSETQ.

This chain connects TRBV5-1 to TRBJ2-2; unclear D gene. V was cut by 2 bases and J by 0 bases, with 8 bases left in between. Germline values: CDR1 SGHRS, CDR2 YFSETQ. This CDR3 has 15 residues. The CDR3 bases are TGCGCCAGCAGCTTCGTCACAGCGAACACCGGGGAGCTGTTTTTT. Translation gives CASSFVTANTGELFF.

The chain is built from TRBV6-6 and TRBJ2-5, with TRBD1 matching 7 bases. Trimming removed 6 bases from V and 2 bases from J; junction bases left unmatched: 9. The CDR3 contains 15 residues. The V gene's germline CDR1 is MNHNY and CDR2 SVGAGI (reference sequence). CDR3 DNA sequence: TGTGCCAGCAGCACACAACAGGGGTGGCAAGAGACCCAGTACTTC. Translated: CASSTQQGWQETQYF.

V is TRBV18 and J is TRBJ1-2, with TRBD1 as a possible D gene (5 bases). The CDR3 totals 16 residues. CDR1 KGHSH and CDR2 LQKENI come from the germline V gene. The V and J ends lost 5 bases and 6 bases respectively, with 22 bases between them. The CDR3 nucleotides are TGTGCCAGCTCAAACAAAGTAACGGGAAGGGACGATGGCTACACCTTC. As protein: CASSNKVTGRDDGYTF.

This clone has only one observation. This chain links TRBV27 with TRBJ2-1, with 7 bases identical to TRBD2. The CDR3 runs 15 residues. The trim removed 6 bases at V and 1 base at J, leaving 6 bases unmatched. Germline-derived CDR1 and CDR2 are MNHEY and SMNVEV (reference sequence). Written as DNA, the CDR3 is TGTGCCAGCAGGACAAGACTAGCTTCCTACAATGAGCAGTTCTTC. Protein sequence: CASRTRLASYNEQFF.

The genes are TRBV7-9 and TRBJ1-6, with no clear D. Trimming cost V 0 bases and J 9 bases, with 12 bases left between them. CDR1 is SEHNR and CDR2 is FQNEAQ in the germline V gene (reference sequence). The CDR3 is 15 residues long. The CDR3 coding sequence is TGTGCCAGCAGCTTAGCTCAGTTTGAGCGTTCACCCCTCCACTTT. Translation gives CASSLAQFERSPLHF.

The chain couples TRBV19 to TRBJ2-2; weak D call: TRBD1 (6 bases). The CDR3 runs to 13 residues. Germline V gene data show CDR1 as LNHDA and CDR2 as SQIVND (reference sequence). Trimming left V 6 bases short and J 5 bases short, with 10 bases between. Here the CDR3 DNA reads TGTGCCAGTAGCTCACAGGGAACCGGGGAGCTGTTTTTT. Translating it yields CASSSQGTGELFF.

V usage is TRBV6-1 and J usage is TRBJ1-2; TRBD1 matches at 8 bases. The germline V gene has CDR1 MNHNS and CDR2 SASEGT. This CDR3 region has 14 residues. Trimming took 5 bases from V and 2 from J; bases not matched to a gene: 4. This CDR3 reads CASSRRTGNYGYTF. As DNA, the CDR3 is TGTGCCAGCAGTCGTCGGACAGGGAACTATGGCTACACCTTC.